The subject of this entry is one T cell receptor (beta chain). This CDR3 has 10 amino acids. Germline CDR1 and CDR2: MGHDK and SYGVNS. V dropped 5 bases and J dropped 5 bases, with 4 bases sitting between them. As handled by the study authors: Reference gene primer amplification gave estimated nucleated cell counts. Generated by immunoSEQ multiplex PCR, the TCRdb table keeps only in-frame clones and is missing some. That table furnishes V, J and clone size, whereas the DNA furnished D and trimming. This table holds about 220,000 clones, 80% to 85% found once. This sample is drawn from a study of blood T cell repertoires in COVID-19. At the level of the study: T cells, B-cell-depleted T cells, or PBMCs supplied cDNA or gDNA.

V usage is TRBV25-1 and J usage is TRBJ2-7; D not certain. The sample comprised peripheral blood. This clonotype was sampled from a woman aged 25 to 39 who had recovered from COVID-19. The CDR3 protein is CASSRDEQYF. The CDR3 bases are TGTGCCAGCAGTCGCGACGAGCAGTACTTC.